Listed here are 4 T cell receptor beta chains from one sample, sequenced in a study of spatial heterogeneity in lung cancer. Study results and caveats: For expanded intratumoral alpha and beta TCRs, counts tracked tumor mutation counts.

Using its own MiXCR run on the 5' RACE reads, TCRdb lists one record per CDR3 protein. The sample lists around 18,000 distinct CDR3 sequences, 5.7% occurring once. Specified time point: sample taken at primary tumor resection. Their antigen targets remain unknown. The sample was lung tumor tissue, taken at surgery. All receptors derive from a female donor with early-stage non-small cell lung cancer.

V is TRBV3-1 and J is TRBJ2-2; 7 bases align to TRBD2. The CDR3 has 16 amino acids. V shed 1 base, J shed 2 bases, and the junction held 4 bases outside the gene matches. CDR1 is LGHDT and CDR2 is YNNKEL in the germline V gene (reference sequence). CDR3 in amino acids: CASSQARERNTGELFF. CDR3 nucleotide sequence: TGTGCCAGCAGCCAAGCGCGGGAGCGAAACACCGGGGAGCTGTTTTTT.

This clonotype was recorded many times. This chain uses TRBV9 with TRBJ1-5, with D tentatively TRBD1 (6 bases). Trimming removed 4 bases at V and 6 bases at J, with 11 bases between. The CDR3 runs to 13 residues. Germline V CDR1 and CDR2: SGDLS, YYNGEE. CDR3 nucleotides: TGTGCCAGCAGCTTAGGGGGGGCTCAGCCCCAGCATTTT. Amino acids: CASSLGGAQPQHF.

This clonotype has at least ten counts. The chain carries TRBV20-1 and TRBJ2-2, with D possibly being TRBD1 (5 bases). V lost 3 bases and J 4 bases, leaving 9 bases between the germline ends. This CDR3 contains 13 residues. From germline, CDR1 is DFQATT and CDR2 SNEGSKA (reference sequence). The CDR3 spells CSARGLGTGELFF. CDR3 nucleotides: TGCAGTGCTAGGGGGCTCGGCACCGGGGAGCTGTTTTTT.

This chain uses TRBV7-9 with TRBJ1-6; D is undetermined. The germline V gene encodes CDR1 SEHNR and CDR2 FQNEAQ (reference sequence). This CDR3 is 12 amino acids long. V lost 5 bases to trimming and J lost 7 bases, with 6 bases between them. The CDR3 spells CASSGSNSPLHF. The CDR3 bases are TGTGCCAGCAGCGGTTCGAATTCACCCCTCCACTTT.